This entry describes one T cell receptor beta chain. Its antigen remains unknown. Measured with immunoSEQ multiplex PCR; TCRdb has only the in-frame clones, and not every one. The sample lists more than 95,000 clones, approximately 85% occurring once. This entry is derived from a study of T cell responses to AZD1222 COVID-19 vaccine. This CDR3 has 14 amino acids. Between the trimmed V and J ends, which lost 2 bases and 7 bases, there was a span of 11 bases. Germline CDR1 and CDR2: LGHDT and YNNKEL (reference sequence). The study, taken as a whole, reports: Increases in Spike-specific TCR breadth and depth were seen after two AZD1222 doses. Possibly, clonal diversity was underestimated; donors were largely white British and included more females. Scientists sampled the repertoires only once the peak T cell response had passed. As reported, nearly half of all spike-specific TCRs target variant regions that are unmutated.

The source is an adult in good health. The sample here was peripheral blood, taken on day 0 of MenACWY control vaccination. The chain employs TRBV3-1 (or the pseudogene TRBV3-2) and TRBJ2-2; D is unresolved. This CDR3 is CASSQPEFGGELFF. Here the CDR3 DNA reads TGTGCCAGCAGCCAACCCGAGTTCGGCGGGGAGCTGTTTTTT.